One and the same sample provided the 9 T cell receptor beta chains below, sequenced in a study of Ad26.COV2.S vaccination and SARS-CoV-2 variants. Specified treatment: some 19 received Ad26.COV2.S at low or high dose, single or two shots; several received placebo; per-sample allocation not given. Sampling was done on day 63 after the first vaccine or placebo injection. Produced via immunoSEQ multiplex PCR; TCRdb's table is partial and in-frame only. The data contain around 270,000 clones, roughly 87% of them singletons. The specimen comprised peripheral blood, sampled in a trial of Ad26.COV2.S vaccine versus placebo. These receptors came from a person aged 18-65 years who received the Ad26.COV2.S COVID-19 vaccine or a placebo.

The chain carries TRBV21-1 and TRBJ2-7. TRBV21-1 is classified as a pseudogene. This CDR3 has 14 residues. The DNA for the CDR3 is TGTGCCAGCGGGGCGGGCGTTTGGTACTACGAGCAGTACGTC. Its protein product is CASGAGVWYYEQYV.

The chain combines TRBV18 with TRBJ1-2; D may be TRBD1 (6 bases). Trimming removed 3 bases at V and 5 bases at J, with 19 bases between. The germline V gene encodes CDR1 KGHSH and CDR2 LQKENI. The CDR3 runs to 16 residues. The CDR3 DNA follows: TGTGCCAGCTCACCCCGATCAGGGGAGGAAAGTTATGGCTACACCTTC. This sequence encodes CASSPRSGEESYGYTF.

The chain carries TRBV18 and TRBJ1-2, with a possible D match to TRBD1 (5 bases). Germline lookup yields CDR1 KGHSH and CDR2 LQKENI. The CDR3 covers 16 residues. The germline V and J ends were trimmed by 1 base and 7 bases, with 19 bases remaining between them. The CDR3 loop is CASSPQRGERGSGYTF. In DNA, the CDR3 is TGTGCCAGCTCACCACAGAGGGGCGAGAGAGGGAGTGGCTACACCTTC.

The genes are TRBV24-1 and TRBJ2-1; D is possibly TRBD2 (5 bases). Between the trimmed V and J ends, which lost 1 base and 0 bases, there was a span of 15 bases. Germline assignment: CDR1 KGHDR and CDR2 SFDVKD. The CDR3 contains 18 residues. CDR3 nucleotides: TGTGCCACCAGTGATTTACCCGGTTATGGGAGCTCCTACAATGAGCAGTTCTTC. Translation gives CATSDLPGYGSSYNEQFF.

The chain employs TRBV7-2 and TRBJ1-5; no clear D. The CDR3 has 15 residues. The germline gives CDR1 SGHTA, CDR2 FQGNSA. With 3 bases removed from V and 0 bases from J, the gap between germline ends came to 9 bases. This chain's CDR3 is CASSLLSYSNQPQHF. CDR3 in DNA: TGTGCCAGCAGCTTGTTGAGTTATAGCAATCAGCCCCAGCATTTT.

This clone occurred once. The chain recombines TRBV29-1 with TRBJ2-5; the match to TRBD2 covers 9 bases. Germline V gives CDR1 SQVTM, CDR2 ANQGSEA. The CDR3 is 14 residues long. Trimming cost V 5 bases and J 1 base; bases outside gene matches: 5. The CDR3 loop is CSVNLAGFQETQYF. The CDR3 DNA sequence: TGCAGCGTTAACCTAGCGGGGTTCCAAGAGACCCAGTACTTC.

The gene calls are TRBV27 and TRBJ1-2, with D unclear. Trimming pared 0 bases from V and 4 bases from J, leaving 9 bases between. Per the germline V gene, CDR1 is MNHEY and CDR2 is SMNVEV (reference sequence). CDR3 length: 14 residues. The CDR3 DNA follows: TGTGCCAGCAGTTTATCAGGGAGCATCTATGGCTACACCTTC. It encodes CASSLSGSIYGYTF.

This chain links TRBV5-5 with TRBJ1-2; TRBD1 matches 7 bases. With V trimmed by 1 base and J by 4 bases, 7 bases remained unmatched. The CDR3 runs 15 residues. Looked up from germline, CDR1 is SGHKS and CDR2 is YYEKEE (reference sequence). The CDR3 coding sequence is TGTGCCAGCAGCTTGCCAGGACCAGGGGGCTATGGCTACACCTTC. It is translated as CASSLPGPGGYGYTF.

This clone is a singleton in its sample. The rearrangement uses TRBV15 and TRBJ1-2, with D tentatively TRBD1 (5 bases). This CDR3 comprises 15 residues. Germline-derived CDR1 and CDR2 are LNHNV and YYDKDF (reference sequence). The V end lost 1 base, the J end lost 5 bases, and 14 bases lay between the germline ends. DNA for the CDR3: TGTGCCACCAGCAGAGTGTCGGGCAGGGTGTATGGCTACACCTTC. Translated: CATSRVSGRVYGYTF.